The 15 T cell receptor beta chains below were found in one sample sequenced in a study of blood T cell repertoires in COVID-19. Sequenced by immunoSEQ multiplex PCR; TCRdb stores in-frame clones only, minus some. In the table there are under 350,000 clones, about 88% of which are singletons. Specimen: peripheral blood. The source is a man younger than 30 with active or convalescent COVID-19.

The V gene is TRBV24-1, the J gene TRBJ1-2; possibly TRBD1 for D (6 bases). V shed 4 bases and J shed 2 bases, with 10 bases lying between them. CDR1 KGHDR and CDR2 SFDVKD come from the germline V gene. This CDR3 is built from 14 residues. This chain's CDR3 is CATSDRGTNYGYTF. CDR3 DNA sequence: TGTGCCACCAGTGACCGAGGGACAAACTATGGCTACACCTTC.

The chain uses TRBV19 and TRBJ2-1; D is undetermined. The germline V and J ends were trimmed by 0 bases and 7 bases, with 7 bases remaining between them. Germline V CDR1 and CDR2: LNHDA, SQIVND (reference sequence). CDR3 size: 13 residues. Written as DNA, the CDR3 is TGTGCCAGTAGTATAGATCTTCCTAATGAGCAGTTCTTC. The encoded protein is CASSIDLPNEQFF. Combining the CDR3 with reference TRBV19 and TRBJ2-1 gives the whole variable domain DGGITQSPKYLFRKEGQNVTLSCEQNLNHDAMYWYRQDPGQGLRLIYYSQIVNDFQKGDIAEGYSVSREKKESFPLTVTSAQKNPTAFYLCASSIDLPNEQFFGPGTRLTVL.

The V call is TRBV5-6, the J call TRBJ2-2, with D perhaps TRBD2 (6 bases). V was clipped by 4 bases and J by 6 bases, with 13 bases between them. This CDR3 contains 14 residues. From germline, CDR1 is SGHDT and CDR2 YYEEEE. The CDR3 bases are TGTGCCAGCAGCCCGGGGGATTGGGCCGGGGAGCTGTTTTTT. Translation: CASSPGDWAGELFF. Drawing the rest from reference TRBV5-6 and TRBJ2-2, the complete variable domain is DAGVTQSPTHLIKTRGQQVTLRCSPKSGHDTVSWYQQALGQGPQFIFQYYEEEERQRGNFPDRFSGHQFPNYSSELNVNALLLGDSALYLCASSPGDWAGELFFGEGSRLTVL.

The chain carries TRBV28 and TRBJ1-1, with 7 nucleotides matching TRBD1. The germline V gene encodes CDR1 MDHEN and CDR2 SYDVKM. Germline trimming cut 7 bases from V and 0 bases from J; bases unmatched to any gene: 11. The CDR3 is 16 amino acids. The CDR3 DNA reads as TGTGCCAGCATTCGCTTAGCGGGACAGATGAACACTGAAGCTTTCTTT. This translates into CASIRLAGQMNTEAFF.

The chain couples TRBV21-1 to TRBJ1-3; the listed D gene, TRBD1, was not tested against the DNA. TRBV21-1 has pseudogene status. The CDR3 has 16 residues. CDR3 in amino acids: CASSSQTGLSGNTIYF. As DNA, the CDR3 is TGTGCCAGCAGCTCCCAAACAGGCCTTTCTGGAAACACCATATATTTT.

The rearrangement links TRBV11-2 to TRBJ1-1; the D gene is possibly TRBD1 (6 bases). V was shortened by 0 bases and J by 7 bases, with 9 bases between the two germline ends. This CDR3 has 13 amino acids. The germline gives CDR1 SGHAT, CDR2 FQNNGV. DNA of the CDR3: TGTGCCAGCAGCTTAGAGGCAGGGGTTGAAGCTTTCTTT. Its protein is CASSLEAGVEAFF.

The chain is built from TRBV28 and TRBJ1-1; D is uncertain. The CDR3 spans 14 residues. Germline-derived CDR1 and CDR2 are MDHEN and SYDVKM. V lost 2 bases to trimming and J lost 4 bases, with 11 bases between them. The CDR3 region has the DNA TGTGCCAGCAGTTTAATCCTGGGAGGCACTGAAGCTTTCTTT. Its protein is CASSLILGGTEAFF.

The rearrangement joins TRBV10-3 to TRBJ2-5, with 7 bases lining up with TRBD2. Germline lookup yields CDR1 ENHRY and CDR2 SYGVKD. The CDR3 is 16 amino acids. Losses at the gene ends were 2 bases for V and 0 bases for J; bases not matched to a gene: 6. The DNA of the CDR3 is TGTGCCATCAGTGAGGCCCCCCTAGCGGACCAAGAGACCCAGTACTTC. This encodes CAISEAPLADQETQYF.

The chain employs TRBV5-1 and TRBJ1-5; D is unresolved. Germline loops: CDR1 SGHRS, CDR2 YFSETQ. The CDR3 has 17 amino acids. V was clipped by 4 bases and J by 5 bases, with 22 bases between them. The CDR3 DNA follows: TGCGCCAGCAGCCTACCCCCGAGCTCGAAACTCCATCAGCCCCAGCATTTT. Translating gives CASSLPPSSKLHQPQHF.

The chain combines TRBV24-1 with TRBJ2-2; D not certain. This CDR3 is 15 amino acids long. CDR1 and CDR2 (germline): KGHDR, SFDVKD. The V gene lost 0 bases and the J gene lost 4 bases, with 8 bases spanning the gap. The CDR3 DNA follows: TGTGCCACCAGTGATTTGCTGGGCAGCACCGGGGAGCTGTTTTTT. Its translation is CATSDLLGSTGELFF.

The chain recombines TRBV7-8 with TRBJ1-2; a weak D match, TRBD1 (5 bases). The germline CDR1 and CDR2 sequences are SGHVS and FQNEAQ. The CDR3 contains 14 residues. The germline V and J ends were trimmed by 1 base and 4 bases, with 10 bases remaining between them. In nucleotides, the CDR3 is TGTGCCAGCAGCTTAGATCGGGGGAGCTATGGCTACACCTTC. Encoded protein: CASSLDRGSYGYTF.

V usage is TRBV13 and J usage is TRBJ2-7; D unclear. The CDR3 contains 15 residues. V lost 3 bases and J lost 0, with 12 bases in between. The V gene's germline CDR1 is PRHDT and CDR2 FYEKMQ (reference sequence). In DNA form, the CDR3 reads TGTGCCAGCAGCTTGGCAGGATATACCTCCTACGAGCAGTACTTC. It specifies CASSLAGYTSYEQYF.

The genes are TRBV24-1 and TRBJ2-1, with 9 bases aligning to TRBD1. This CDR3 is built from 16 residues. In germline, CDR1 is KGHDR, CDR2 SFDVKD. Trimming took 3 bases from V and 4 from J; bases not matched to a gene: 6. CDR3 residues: CATSDHGQGRYNEQFF. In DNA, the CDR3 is TGTGCCACCAGTGATCACGGACAGGGGAGATACAATGAGCAGTTCTTC.

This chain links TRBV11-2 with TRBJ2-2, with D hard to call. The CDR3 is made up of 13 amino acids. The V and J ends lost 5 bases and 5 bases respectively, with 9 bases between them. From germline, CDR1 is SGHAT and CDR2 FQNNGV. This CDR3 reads CASSPRGTGELFF. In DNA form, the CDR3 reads TGTGCCAGCAGCCCCAGAGGTACCGGGGAGCTGTTTTTT.

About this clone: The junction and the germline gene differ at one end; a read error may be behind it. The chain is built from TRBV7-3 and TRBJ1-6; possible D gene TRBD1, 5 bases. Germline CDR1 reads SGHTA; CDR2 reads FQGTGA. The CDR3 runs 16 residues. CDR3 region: CASSLRGMANNSPLHF. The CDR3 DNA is TGTGCCAGCAGTTTAAGGGGCATGGCGAATAATTCACCCCTCCACTTT.